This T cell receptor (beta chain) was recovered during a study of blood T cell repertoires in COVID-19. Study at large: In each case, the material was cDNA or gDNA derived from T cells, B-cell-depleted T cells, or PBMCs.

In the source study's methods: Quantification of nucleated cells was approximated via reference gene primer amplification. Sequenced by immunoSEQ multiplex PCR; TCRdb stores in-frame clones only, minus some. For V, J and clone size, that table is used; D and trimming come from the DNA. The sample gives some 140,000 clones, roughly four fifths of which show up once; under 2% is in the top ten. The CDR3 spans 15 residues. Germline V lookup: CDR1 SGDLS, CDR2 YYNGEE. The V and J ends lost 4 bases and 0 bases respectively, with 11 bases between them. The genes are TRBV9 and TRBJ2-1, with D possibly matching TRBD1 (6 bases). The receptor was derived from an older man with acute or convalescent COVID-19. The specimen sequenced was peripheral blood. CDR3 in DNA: TGTGCCAGCAGCCTCACAGGGATCTCCTACAATGAGCAGTTCTTC. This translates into CASSLTGISYNEQFF.